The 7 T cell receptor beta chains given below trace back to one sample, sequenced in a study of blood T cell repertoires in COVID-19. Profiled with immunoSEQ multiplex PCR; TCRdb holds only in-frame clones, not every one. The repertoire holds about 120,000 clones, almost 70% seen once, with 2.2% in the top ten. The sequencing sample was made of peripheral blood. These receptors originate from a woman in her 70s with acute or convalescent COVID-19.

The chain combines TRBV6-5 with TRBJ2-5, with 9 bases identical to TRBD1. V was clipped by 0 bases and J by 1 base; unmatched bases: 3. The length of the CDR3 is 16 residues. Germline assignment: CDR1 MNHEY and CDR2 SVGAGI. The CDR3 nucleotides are TGTGCCAGCAGTTACTCGGGACAGGGCCTCCAAGAGACCCAGTACTTC. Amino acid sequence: CASSYSGQGLQETQYF.

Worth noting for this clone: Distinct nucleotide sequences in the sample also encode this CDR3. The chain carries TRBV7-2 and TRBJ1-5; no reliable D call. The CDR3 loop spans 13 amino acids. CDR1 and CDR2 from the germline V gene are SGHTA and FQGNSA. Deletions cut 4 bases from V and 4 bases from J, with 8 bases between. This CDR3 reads CASSSQENQPQHF. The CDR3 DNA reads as TGTGCCAGCAGCTCTCAGGAAAATCAGCCCCAGCATTTT.

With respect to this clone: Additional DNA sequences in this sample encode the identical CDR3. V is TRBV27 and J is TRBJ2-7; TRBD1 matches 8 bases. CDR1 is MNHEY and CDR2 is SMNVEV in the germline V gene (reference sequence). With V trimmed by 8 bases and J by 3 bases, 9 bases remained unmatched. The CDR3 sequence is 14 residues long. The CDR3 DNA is TGTGCCAGCCGACGGACAGGGAGCTTCTACGAGCAGTACTTC. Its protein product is CASRRTGSFYEQYF.

This CDR3 is CASNPQGQFLGELFF. CDR3 coding DNA: TGTGCCAGCAATCCACAGGGACAATTCCTCGGGGAGCTGTTTTTT. The V gene is TRBV28, the J gene TRBJ2-2, with D perhaps TRBD1 (6 bases). V was trimmed by 7 bases and J by 7 bases, leaving 19 bases between them. CDR3 size: 15 residues. CDR1 is MDHEN, CDR2 SYDVKM, per germline.

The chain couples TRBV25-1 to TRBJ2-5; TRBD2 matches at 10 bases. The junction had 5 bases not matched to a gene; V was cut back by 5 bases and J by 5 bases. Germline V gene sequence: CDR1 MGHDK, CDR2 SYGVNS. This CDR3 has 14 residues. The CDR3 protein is CASSRAGGHETQYF. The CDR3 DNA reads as TGTGCCAGCAGTAGAGCGGGGGGGCACGAGACCCAGTACTTC.

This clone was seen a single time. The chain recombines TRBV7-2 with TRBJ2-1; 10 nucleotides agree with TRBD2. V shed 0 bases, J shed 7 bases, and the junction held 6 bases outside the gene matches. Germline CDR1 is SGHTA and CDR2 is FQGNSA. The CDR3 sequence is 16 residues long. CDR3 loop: CASSLALAGVRNEQFF. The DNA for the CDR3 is TGTGCCAGCAGCTTAGCTCTAGCGGGGGTGAGGAATGAGCAGTTCTTC.

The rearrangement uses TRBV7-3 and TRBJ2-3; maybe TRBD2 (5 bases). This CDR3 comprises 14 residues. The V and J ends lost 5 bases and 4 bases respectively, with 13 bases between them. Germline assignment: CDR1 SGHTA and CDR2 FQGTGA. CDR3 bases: TGTGCCAGCAGCCCAGCCGGGGTTTCAGATACGCAGTATTTT. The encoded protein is CASSPAGVSDTQYF.